This T cell receptor beta chain came from a study of blood T cell repertoires in COVID-19. Deletions cut 7 bases from V and 6 bases from J, with 10 bases between. Germline V lookup: CDR1 MNHEY, CDR2 SVGAGI. This CDR3 has 13 residues. Authors' analysis steps: Estimation of nucleated cell counts relied on the amplification of reference gene primers. The repertoire was sequenced with immunoSEQ multiplex PCR; TCRdb's copy has only in-frame clones and lacks some. The DNA gave D and trimming, while V, J and clone size come from that table. The sample has about 340,000 clones, roughly 90% seen once. The TCR sequence derives from a woman aged 70-85 years with COVID-19, enrolled during active disease. The V call is TRBV6-5, the J call TRBJ1-6, with D hard to call. The sequencing input was peripheral blood. The CDR3 region has the DNA TGTGCCAGCATTCAAAGCCGTAATTCACCCCTCCACTTT. This sequence encodes CASIQSRNSPLHF.